Shown below are 8 T cell receptor beta chains from a single sample sequenced in a study of tumor and adjacent non-tumor tissue in lung cancer. The library came from three nested PCR rounds adapted from ARM-PCR protocols. TCRdb redid the calling of the multiplex PCR reads with MiXCR, one entry per CDR3 protein. The data hold about 82,000 distinct CDR3 sequences, with 60% to 80% observed a single time. This sample's RNA came from whole unsorted tissue. Material for sequencing was lung tumor tissue. Source of these receptors: a woman aged 45-59 years with non-small cell lung cancer.

The chain recombines TRBV6-1 with TRBJ2-2, with 10 bases identical to TRBD1. V lost 11 bases to trimming and J lost 3 bases; unmatched junction nucleotides: 9. Germline CDR1 MNHNS, CDR2 SASEGT. The CDR3 length is 15 residues. CDR3 bases: TGTGCCGACAGTGACGGACAGGGGGACACCGGGGAGCTGTTTTTT. It is translated as CADSDGQGDTGELFF.

For this clonotype: An end of the junction differs from the germline gene, which may be a read error. This rearrangement joins TRBV6-5 to TRBJ2-2; D possibly uses TRBD1 or TRBD2 (5 bases each). CDR1 MNHEY and CDR2 SVGAGI come from the germline V gene. CDR3 length equals 14 residues. The CDR3 nucleotides read TGTGCCAGCAGAGGCGGGTTGGACACCGGGGAGTTGTATTTT. It specifies CASRGGLDTGELYF.

This clonotype is a singleton in its sample. Just one base apart from a much larger clone, this may be a read error. The genes are TRBV20-1 and TRBJ2-7, with no clear D. The CDR3 length is 12 residues. The germline V gene encodes CDR1 DFQATT and CDR2 SNEGSKA (reference sequence). The CDR3 bases are TGCAGTGCTAGTTGGAGCTCCTACGAGCACTACTTC. It specifies CSASWSSYEHYF.

Regarding this clonotype: The conserved phenylalanine or tryptophan is not found at the CDR3 terminus, so this likely reflects a read error. The gene calls are TRBV11-3 and TRBJ2-1; D unclear. CDR1 is SGHNT and CDR2 is YENEEA in the germline V gene. The length of the CDR3 is 12 residues. The CDR3 DNA reads TGCGCCAGTAGCTTAGACCGCAATGAGCAGTTCTTA. Its protein product is CASSLDRNEQFL.

In the case of this clonotype: Relative to the germline gene, one junction end is altered; a read error may explain this. This chain uses TRBV29-1 with TRBJ2-7; D uncertain. Germline-derived CDR1 and CDR2 are SQVTM and ANQGSEA. The CDR3 consists of 12 residues. CDR3 region: CGVETQRYEQYF. The CDR3 DNA sequence: TGCGGCGTGGAGACGCAGAGATACGAGCAGTACTTC.

This chain links TRBV29-1 with TRBJ2-1; either TRBD1 or TRBD2 may supply D (5 bases each). V was pared by 3 bases and J by 0 bases, with 18 bases between. The CDR3 contains 17 residues. From germline, CDR1 is SQVTM and CDR2 ANQGSEA. This CDR3 reads CSVDDLGGWNSYNEQFF. For the CDR3, the DNA is TGCAGCGTTGATGATCTTGGGGGATGGAACTCCTACAATGAGCAGTTCTTC.

This clonotype was observed once. The V call is TRBV6-5, the J call TRBJ2-3, with 12 bases identical to TRBD2. The CDR3 covers 16 residues. The V gene end was trimmed by 6 bases and the J gene end by 5 bases; junction bases not matched to a gene: 9. Germline V CDR1 and CDR2: MNHEY, SVGAGI. The chain's CDR3 is CASRILAGGCIDTQYF. CDR3 bases: TGTGCCAGCAGAATACTAGCGGGAGGATGCATAGATACGCAGTATTTT.

In the case of this clonotype: The junction departs from germline at one end; a sequencing error may be responsible. The V and J genes are TRBV6-1 and TRBJ1-1; D remains ambiguous. Germline V gene sequence: CDR1 MNHNS, CDR2 SASEGT. This CDR3 has 12 amino acids. CDR3 sequence (DNA): TGTGCCAGCAGTTTGGTAAGAACTGAAGCTTTATTC. Translated, it gives CASSLVRTEALF.